The 23 T cell receptor beta chains listed next were all sequenced from one sample in a study of cytomegalovirus exposure and HLA in healthy donors. PCR was performed using 60 Vbeta and 13 Jbeta primers. Generated by immunoSEQ multiplex PCR, the TCRdb table keeps only in-frame clones and is missing some. This table holds around 130,000 clones, around two thirds found once. The sample consisted of PBMCs. All receptors derive from a woman aged 40-49 years in good health and CMV-seropositive.

The chain couples TRBV27 to TRBJ2-1; TRBD2 matches at 7 bases. This CDR3 spans 15 amino acids. Per the germline V gene, CDR1 is MNHEY and CDR2 is SMNVEV (reference sequence). Trimming took 4 bases from V and 5 from J; bases not matched to a gene: 8. CDR3 sequence: CASSYGGRAHNEQFF. CDR3 coding DNA: TGTGCCAGCAGTTATGGTGGGAGGGCTCACAATGAGCAGTTCTTC.

A few counts support this clone. The chain has TRBV28 and TRBJ1-6; D perhaps matches TRBD1 (5 bases). The CDR3 consists of 15 residues. Germline CDR1 is MDHEN and CDR2 is SYDVKM. The germline V and J ends were trimmed by 2 bases and 9 bases, with 14 bases remaining between them. This CDR3 reads CASSLGRDGGSPLHF. Written as DNA, the CDR3 is TGTGCCAGCAGTTTAGGAAGGGACGGGGGTTCACCCCTCCACTTT.

This sequence joins TRBV5-1 and TRBJ1-3, with D unresolved. Trimming removed 0 bases from V and 1 base from J, with 5 bases in between. There are 14 residues in the CDR3. Looked up from germline, CDR1 is SGHRS and CDR2 is YFSETQ. This CDR3 reads CASSLANSGNTIYF. The CDR3 coding sequence is TGCGCCAGCAGCTTGGCAAATTCTGGAAACACCATATATTTT.

V is TRBV19 and J is TRBJ1-5; TRBD1 aligns across 7 bases. With V trimmed by 3 bases and J by 3 bases, 2 bases remained unmatched. There are 14 residues in the CDR3. The germline V gene has CDR1 LNHDA and CDR2 SQIVND (reference sequence). The CDR3 loop reads CASSMGQLNQPQHF. Written as DNA, the CDR3 is TGTGCCAGTAGTATGGGACAGCTCAATCAGCCCCAGCATTTT.

This chain joins TRBV11-3 and TRBJ2-5; 11 positions agree with TRBD2. The CDR3 has 17 residues. CDR1 and CDR2 (germline): SGHNT, YENEEA. J was trimmed by 4 bases and V by 1 base; bases with no gene match: 8. The CDR3 here is CASSLGTSGSIRETQYF. CDR3 bases: TGTGCCAGCAGCTTAGGAACTAGCGGGAGTATCAGAGAGACCCAGTACTTC.

The chain couples TRBV29-1 to TRBJ2-2; TRBD2 matches at 13 bases. The CDR3 spans 17 residues. The ends lost 7 bases at V and 0 bases at J; junction bases unmatched: 8. The V gene's germline CDR1 is SQVTM and CDR2 ANQGSEA. The CDR3 region has the DNA TGCAGCGCTGACCCCGGGACTAGCGGGGCGAACACCGGGGAGCTGTTTTTT. Residues: CSADPGTSGANTGELFF.

The chain links TRBV6-1 to TRBJ2-7; TRBD1 aligns across 10 bases. Unmatched junction bases numbered 6, after V lost 7 bases and J lost 0 bases. CDR1 MNHNS and CDR2 SASEGT come from the germline V gene. This CDR3 is 15 amino acids long. CDR3 residues: CASNPGTGASYEQYF. The CDR3 bases are TGTGCCAGCAACCCGGGGACAGGGGCCTCCTACGAGCAGTACTTC.

The chain is built from TRBV28 and TRBJ1-1, with a weak D call TRBD1 (6 bases). The CDR3 length is 15 residues. Germline-derived CDR1 and CDR2 are MDHEN and SYDVKM. The ends were cut back, 5 bases at V and 7 bases at J, with 20 bases in the middle. As DNA, the CDR3 is TGTGCCAGCAGTCAACCCACGGACAGCCTTCTTGAAGCTTTCTTT. Protein sequence: CASSQPTDSLLEAFF. The variable domain in full, with the rest retrieved from reference TRBV28 and TRBJ1-1, is DVKVTQSSRYLVKRTGEKVFLECVQDMDHENMFWYRQDPGLGLRLIYFSYDVKMKEKGDIPEGYSVSREKKERFSLILESASTNQTSMYLCASSQPTDSLLEAFFGQGTRLTVV.

This chain links TRBV19 with TRBJ1-1; D might be TRBD1 (6 bases). Germline V gene sequence: CDR1 LNHDA, CDR2 SQIVND (reference sequence). Trimming removed 10 bases from V and 5 bases from J, with 17 bases in between. The CDR3 extends over 13 amino acids. In DNA, the CDR3 is TGTGCCACCATCGGGACATGGTCAACTGAAGCTTTCTTT. Translated, it gives CATIGTWSTEAFF.

The V and J genes are TRBV19 and TRBJ1-5; 7 positions agree with TRBD1. With V trimmed by 5 bases and J by 0 bases, 1 base remained unmatched. The CDR3 has 14 residues. Germline V gene sequence: CDR1 LNHDA, CDR2 SQIVND (reference sequence). CDR3 in amino acids: CASSGQVSNQPQHF. CDR3 DNA: TGTGCCAGTAGTGGACAGGTTAGCAATCAGCCCCAGCATTTT.

The V and J genes are TRBV9 and TRBJ2-7; 7 bases line up with TRBD1. After removal of 4 bases from V and 1 base from J, the junction contained 5 bases not matched to a gene. This CDR3 has 14 amino acids. CDR1 SGDLS and CDR2 YYNGEE come from the germline V gene. The CDR3 DNA follows: TGTGCCAGCAGCAGACAGGGTTTATCCTACGAGCAGTACTTC. Its translation is CASSRQGLSYEQYF. Full variable domain (outside the CDR3, taken from reference TRBV9 and TRBJ2-7): DSGVTQTPKHLITATGQRVTLRCSPRSGDLSVYWYQQSLDQGLQFLIQYYNGEERAKGNILERFSAQQFPDLHSELNLSSLELGDSALYFCASSRQGLSYEQYFGPGTRLTVT.

The J gene is TRBJ2-1, the V gene TRBV6-6; no definite D call. Germline V gene sequence: CDR1 MNHNY, CDR2 SVGAGI (reference sequence). The CDR3 contains 14 residues. V lost 7 bases and J 7 bases, leaving 17 bases between the germline ends. CDR3 sequence: CASTERSGPNEQFF. Here the CDR3 DNA reads TGTGCCAGCACCGAACGGTCTGGTCCGAATGAGCAGTTCTTC.

Only a few counts were recorded for this clone. The gene calls are TRBV30 and TRBJ2-1, with 12 nucleotides matching TRBD2. V shed 3 bases, J shed 7 bases, and the junction held 10 bases outside the gene matches. CDR1 GTSNPN and CDR2 SVGIG come from the germline V gene (reference sequence). The CDR3 runs to 16 residues. The CDR3 DNA reads TGTGCCTGGAGCCTTAAGACTAGCGGGGGCTCTAATGAGCAGTTCTTC. This codes for CAWSLKTSGGSNEQFF.

About this clone: Relative to the germline gene, one junction end is altered; a read error may explain this. The V call is TRBV4-1, the J call TRBJ2-2, with 7 bases identical to TRBD2. CDR1 and CDR2 from the germline V gene are MGHRA and YSYEKL. CDR3 length equals 17 residues. CDR3 DNA sequence: TGCGCCAGCAGCGAAGAAGGGGACTACGCGAACACCGGGGAGCTGTTTTTT. It is translated as CASSEEGDYANTGELFF.

This chain uses TRBV6-1 with TRBJ1-5; D call uncertain. Germline V lookup: CDR1 MNHNS, CDR2 SASEGT. Trimming took 3 bases from V and 0 from J, leaving 9 bases between them. The CDR3 contains 15 residues. CDR3 nucleotide sequence: TGTGCCAGCAGTGAGTTAACAGATAGCAATCAGCCCCAGCATTTT. It is translated as CASSELTDSNQPQHF.

The CDR3 DNA reads TGCGCCACCCTCCTGGGGCTCGAGGCGTACTTC. Its protein is CATLLGLEAYF. V is TRBV10-2 and J is TRBJ2-7; D possibly corresponds to TRBD1 (5 bases). V shed 10 bases and J shed 12 bases, with 19 bases lying between them. CDR1 is WSHSY, CDR2 SAAADI, per germline. The CDR3 length is 11 residues.

This chain joins TRBV6-1 and TRBJ2-7; the D gene is possibly TRBD1 (5 bases). V lost 0 bases, J lost 1 base, and 10 bases lay in between. Germline assignment: CDR1 MNHNS and CDR2 SASEGT. This CDR3 has 15 amino acids. CDR3 protein: CASSEAQTASYEQYF. The CDR3 nucleotides are TGTGCCAGCAGTGAAGCGCAGACAGCTTCCTACGAGCAGTACTTC.

The chain carries TRBV6-1 and TRBJ1-5; 9 bases agree with TRBD1. The germline gives CDR1 MNHNS, CDR2 SASEGT. This CDR3 contains 14 residues. Germline trimming cut 6 bases from V and 7 bases from J; bases unmatched to any gene: 7. The CDR3 protein is CASRGGQGEQPQHF. The CDR3 DNA sequence: TGTGCCAGCAGAGGGGGACAGGGCGAGCAGCCCCAGCATTTT.

This clone was picked up one time. V is TRBV18 and J is TRBJ2-3; tentatively, D is TRBD2 (6 bases). This CDR3 contains 11 residues. V was trimmed by 6 bases and J by 5 bases, leaving 6 bases between them. Germline V gene lookup returns CDR1 KGHSH and CDR2 LQKENI. The CDR3 DNA reads as TGTGCCAGCTCGGGGGGAGATACGCAGTATTTT. Encoded protein: CASSGGDTQYF.

This chain links TRBV6-5 with TRBJ1-2; D is ambiguous. V was pared by 7 bases and J by 0 bases, with 15 bases between. CDR3 length: 15 residues. Looked up from germline, CDR1 is MNHEY and CDR2 is SVGAGI. DNA of the CDR3: TGTGCCAGCACAATACAGTCCCAGGCTAACTATGGCTACACCTTC. Translation: CASTIQSQANYGYTF.

The CDR3 DNA follows: TGTGCCAGCAGCTTAGCGTCAGGGTATAATGAAAAACTGTTTTTT. Translation gives CASSLASGYNEKLFF. The V and J genes are TRBV7-9 and TRBJ1-4; TRBD1 is a possible D gene (5 bases). Germline V gene lookup returns CDR1 SEHNR and CDR2 FQNEAQ (reference sequence). This CDR3 is 15 amino acids long. V lost 0 bases, J lost 4 bases, and 9 bases lay in between.

In its sample, this clone was seen a few times. CDR3 nucleotides: TGTGCCAGCAAAGGGACACTTACGAATTACGAGCAGTACTTC. Residues: CASKGTLTNYEQYF. The V call is TRBV6-1, the J call TRBJ2-7; TRBD1 might be the D (6 bases). Germline CDR1 MNHNS, CDR2 SASEGT. V dropped 7 bases and J dropped 4 bases, with 17 bases sitting between them. This CDR3 is 14 amino acids long.

This rearrangement joins TRBV7-6 to TRBJ2-5; 7 bases match TRBD1. The CDR3 length is 14 residues. Germline CDR1 SGHVS, CDR2 FNYEAQ. V trimming: 5 bases; J trimming: 5 bases; junction bases outside the gene matches: 8. As DNA, the CDR3 is TGTGCCAGCAGCCCCCACGAGGGGGCCGAGACCCAGTACTTC. It translates to CASSPHEGAETQYF.